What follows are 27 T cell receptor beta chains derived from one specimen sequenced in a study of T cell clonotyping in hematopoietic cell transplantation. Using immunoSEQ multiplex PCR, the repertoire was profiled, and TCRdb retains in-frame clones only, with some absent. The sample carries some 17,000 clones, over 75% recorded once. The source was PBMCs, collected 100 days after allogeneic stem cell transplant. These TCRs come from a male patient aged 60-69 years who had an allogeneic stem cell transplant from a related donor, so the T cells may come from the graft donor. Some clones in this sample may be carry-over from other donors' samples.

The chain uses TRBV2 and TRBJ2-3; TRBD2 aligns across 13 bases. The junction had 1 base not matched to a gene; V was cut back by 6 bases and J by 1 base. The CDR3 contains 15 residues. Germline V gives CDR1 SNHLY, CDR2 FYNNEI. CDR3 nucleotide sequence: TGTGCCAGCAGCGGACTAGCGGGGGGCACAGATACGCAGTATTTT. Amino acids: CASSGLAGGTDTQYF.

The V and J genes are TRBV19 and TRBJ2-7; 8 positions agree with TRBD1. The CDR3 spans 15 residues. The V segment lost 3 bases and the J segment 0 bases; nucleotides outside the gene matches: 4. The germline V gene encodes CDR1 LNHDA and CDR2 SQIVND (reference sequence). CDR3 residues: CASSISGQGSYEQYF. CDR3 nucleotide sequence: TGTGCCAGTAGTATTTCAGGACAGGGCTCCTACGAGCAGTACTTC.

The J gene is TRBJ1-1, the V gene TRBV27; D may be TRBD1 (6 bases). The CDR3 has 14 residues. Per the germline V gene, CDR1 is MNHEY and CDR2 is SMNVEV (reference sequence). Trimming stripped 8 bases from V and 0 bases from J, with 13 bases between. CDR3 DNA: TGTGCCAGCCTGAAGGCAGGGGTGAACACTGAAGCTTTCTTT. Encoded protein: CASLKAGVNTEAFF.

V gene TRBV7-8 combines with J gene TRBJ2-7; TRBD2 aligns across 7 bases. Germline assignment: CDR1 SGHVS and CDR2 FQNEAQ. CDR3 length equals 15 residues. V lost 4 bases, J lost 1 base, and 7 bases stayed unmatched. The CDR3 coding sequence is TGTGCCAGCAGCTCGAAAGCGGGGAGGTCCTACGAGCAGTACTTC. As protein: CASSSKAGRSYEQYF.

The CDR3, as DNA: TGTGCCTGGAGTGTTTGCCGGGCGCTCTACGAGCAGTACTTC. It specifies CAWSVCRALYEQYF. The rearrangement uses TRBV30 and TRBJ2-7, with D unresolved. Trimming shortened V by 0 bases and J by 3 bases, and 12 bases separated the two germline ends. The CDR3 is 14 amino acids. CDR1 and CDR2 (germline): GTSNPN, SVGIG (reference sequence).

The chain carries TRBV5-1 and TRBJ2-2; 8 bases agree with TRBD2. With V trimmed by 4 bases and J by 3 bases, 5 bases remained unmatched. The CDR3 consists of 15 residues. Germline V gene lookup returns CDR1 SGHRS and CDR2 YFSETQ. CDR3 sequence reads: CASSVAGPHTGELFF. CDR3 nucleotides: TGCGCCAGCAGCGTAGCGGGGCCGCACACCGGGGAGCTGTTTTTT.

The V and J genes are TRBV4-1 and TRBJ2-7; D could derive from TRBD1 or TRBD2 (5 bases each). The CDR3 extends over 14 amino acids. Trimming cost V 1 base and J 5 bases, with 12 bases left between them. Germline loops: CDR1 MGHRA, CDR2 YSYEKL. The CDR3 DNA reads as TGCGCCAGCAGCCAAGCCGAGGGGTCGGACGAGCAGTACTTC. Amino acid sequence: CASSQAEGSDEQYF.

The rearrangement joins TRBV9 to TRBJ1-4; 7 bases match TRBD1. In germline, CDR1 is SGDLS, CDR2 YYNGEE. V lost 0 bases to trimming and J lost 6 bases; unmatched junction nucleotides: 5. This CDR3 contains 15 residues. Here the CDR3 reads CASSVGPGGDEKLFF. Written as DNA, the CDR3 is TGTGCCAGCAGCGTAGGTCCAGGGGGGGATGAAAAACTGTTTTTT.

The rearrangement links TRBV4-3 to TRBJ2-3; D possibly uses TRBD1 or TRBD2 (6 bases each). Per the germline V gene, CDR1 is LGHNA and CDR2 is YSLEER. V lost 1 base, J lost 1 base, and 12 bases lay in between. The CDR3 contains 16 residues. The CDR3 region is CASSQAPGAGTDTQYF. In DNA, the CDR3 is TGCGCCAGCAGCCAAGCTCCGGGGGCGGGCACAGATACGCAGTATTTT.

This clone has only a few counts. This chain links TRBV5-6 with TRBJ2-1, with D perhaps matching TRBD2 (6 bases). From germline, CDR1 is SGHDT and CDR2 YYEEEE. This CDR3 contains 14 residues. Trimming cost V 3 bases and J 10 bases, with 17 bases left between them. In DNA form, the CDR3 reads TGTGCCAGCAGCTGGCTGACTAGGCGAGAGGAGCAGTTCTTC. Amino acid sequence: CASSWLTRREEQFF.

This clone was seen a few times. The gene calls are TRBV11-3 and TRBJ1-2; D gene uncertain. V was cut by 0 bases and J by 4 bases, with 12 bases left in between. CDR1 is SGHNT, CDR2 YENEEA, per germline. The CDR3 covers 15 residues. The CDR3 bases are TGTGCCAGCAGCTTAGACCCGACTTTGGCCTATGGCTACACCTTC. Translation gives CASSLDPTLAYGYTF.

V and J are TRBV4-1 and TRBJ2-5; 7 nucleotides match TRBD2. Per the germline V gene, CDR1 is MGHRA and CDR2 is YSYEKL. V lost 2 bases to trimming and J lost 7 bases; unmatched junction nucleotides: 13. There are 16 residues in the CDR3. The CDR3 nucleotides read TGCGCCAGCAGCCAACCTACTGGCGGGGGAACCGGGACCCAGTACTTC. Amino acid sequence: CASSQPTGGGTGTQYF.

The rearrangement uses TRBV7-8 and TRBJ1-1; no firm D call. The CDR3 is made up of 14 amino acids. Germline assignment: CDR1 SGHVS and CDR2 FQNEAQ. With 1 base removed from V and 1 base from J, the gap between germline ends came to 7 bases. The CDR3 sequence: CASSLVNGNTEAFF. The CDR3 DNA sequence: TGTGCCAGCAGCTTAGTGAATGGGAACACTGAAGCTTTCTTT.

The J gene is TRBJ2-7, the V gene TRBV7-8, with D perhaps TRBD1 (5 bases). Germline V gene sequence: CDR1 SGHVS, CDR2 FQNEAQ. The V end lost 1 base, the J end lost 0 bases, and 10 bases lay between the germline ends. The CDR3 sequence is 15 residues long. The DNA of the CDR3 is TGTGCCAGCAGCTTAGTGGACACTTTCTCCTACGAGCAGTACTTC. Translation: CASSLVDTFSYEQYF.

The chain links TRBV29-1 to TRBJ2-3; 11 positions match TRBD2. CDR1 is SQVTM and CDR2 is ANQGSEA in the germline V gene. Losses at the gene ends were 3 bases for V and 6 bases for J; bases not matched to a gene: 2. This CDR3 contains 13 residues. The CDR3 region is CSVEASGGDTQYF. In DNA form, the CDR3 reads TGCAGCGTTGAGGCTAGCGGGGGGGATACGCAGTATTTT.

For the CDR3, the DNA is TGTGCCAGCAGCCCAGGTGGGGACAGGCACCTGCCTAAACTGTTTTTT. Translated, it gives CASSPGGDRHLPKLFF. V is TRBV7-9 and J is TRBJ1-4; TRBD1 aligns across 8 bases. Trimming at V came to 5 bases and at J to 11 bases, leaving 16 bases not matched to a gene. There are 16 residues in the CDR3. Germline CDR1 SEHNR, CDR2 FQNEAQ (reference sequence).

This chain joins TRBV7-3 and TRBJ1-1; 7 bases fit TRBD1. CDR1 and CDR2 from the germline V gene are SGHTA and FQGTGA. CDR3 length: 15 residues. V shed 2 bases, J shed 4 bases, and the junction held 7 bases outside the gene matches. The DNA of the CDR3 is TGTGCCAGCAGCTTAGAAGGGGGCTGGAGCACTGAAGCTTTCTTT. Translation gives CASSLEGGWSTEAFF.

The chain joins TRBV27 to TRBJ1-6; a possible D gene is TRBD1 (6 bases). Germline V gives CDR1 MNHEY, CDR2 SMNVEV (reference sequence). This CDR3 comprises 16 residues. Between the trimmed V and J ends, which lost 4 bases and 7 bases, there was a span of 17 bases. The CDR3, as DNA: TGTGCCAGCAGTTCCCTGGGACAAGGGCCAAATTCACCCCTCCACTTT. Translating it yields CASSSLGQGPNSPLHF.

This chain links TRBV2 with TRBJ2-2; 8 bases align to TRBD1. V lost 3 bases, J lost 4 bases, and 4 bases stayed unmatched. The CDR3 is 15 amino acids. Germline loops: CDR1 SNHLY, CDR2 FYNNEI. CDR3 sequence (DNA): TGTGCCAGCAGTGACCAGGGGGCCTTCACCGGGGAGCTGTTTTTT. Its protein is CASSDQGAFTGELFF.

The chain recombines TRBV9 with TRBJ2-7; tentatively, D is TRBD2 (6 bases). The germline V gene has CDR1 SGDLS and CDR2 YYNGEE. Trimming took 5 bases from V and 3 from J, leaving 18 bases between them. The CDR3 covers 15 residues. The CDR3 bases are TGTGCCAGCAGTACGGGGGACCCTCTTAGCTACGAGCAGTACTTC. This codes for CASSTGDPLSYEQYF.

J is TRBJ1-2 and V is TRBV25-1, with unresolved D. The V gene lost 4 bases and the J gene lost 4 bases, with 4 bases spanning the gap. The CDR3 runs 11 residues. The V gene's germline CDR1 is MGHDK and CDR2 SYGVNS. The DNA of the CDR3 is TGTGCCAGCAGTGTTGGCTATGGCTACACCTTC. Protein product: CASSVGYGYTF.

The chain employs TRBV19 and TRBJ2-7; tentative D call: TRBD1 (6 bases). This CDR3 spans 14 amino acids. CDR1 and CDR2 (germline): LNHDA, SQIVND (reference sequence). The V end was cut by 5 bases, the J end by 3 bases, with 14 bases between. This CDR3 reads CASSSSTGFYEQYF. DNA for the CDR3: TGTGCCAGTAGTTCTTCGACAGGATTCTACGAGCAGTACTTC. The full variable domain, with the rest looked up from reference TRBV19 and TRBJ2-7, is DGGITQSPKYLFRKEGQNVTLSCEQNLNHDAMYWYRQDPGQGLRLIYYSQIVNDFQKGDIAEGYSVSREKKESFPLTVTSAQKNPTAFYLCASSSSTGFYEQYFGPGTRLTVT.

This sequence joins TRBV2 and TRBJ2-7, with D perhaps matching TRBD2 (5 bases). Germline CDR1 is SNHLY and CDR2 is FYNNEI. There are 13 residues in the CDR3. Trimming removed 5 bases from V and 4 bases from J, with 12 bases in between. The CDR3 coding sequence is TGTGCCAGCAGTCGGAGACGGGGTTACGAGCAGTACTTC. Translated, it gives CASSRRRGYEQYF. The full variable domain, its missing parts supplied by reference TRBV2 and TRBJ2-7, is EPEVTQTPSHQVTQMGQEVILRCVPISNHLYFYWYRQILGQKVEFLVSFYNNEISEKSEIFDDQFSVERPDGSNFTLKIRSTKLEDSAMYFCASSRRRGYEQYFGPGTRLTVT.

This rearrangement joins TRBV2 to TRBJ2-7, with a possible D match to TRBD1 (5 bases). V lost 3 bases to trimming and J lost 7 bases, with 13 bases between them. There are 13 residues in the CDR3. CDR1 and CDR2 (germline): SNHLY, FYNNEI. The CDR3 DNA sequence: TGTGCCAGCAGTGAGGGGCCAGGTTATGAGCAGTACTTC. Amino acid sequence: CASSEGPGYEQYF.

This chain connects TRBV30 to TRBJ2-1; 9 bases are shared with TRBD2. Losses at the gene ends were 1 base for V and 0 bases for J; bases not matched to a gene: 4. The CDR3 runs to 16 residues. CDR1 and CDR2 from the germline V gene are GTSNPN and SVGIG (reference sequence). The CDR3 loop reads CAWSGGLADSYNEQFF. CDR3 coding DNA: TGTGCCTGGAGTGGGGGACTAGCCGACTCCTACAATGAGCAGTTCTTC.

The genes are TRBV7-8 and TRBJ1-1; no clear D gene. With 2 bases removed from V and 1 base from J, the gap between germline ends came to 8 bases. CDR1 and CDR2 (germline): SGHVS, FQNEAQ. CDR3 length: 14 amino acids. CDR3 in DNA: TGTGCCAGCAGCTTACCGCGGGAGAACACTGAAGCTTTCTTT. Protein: CASSLPRENTEAFF. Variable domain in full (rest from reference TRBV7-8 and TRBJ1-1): GAGVSQSPRYKVAKRGQDVALRCDPISGHVSLFWYQQALGQGPEFLTYFQNEAQLDKSGLPSDRFFAERPEGSVSTLKIQRTQQEDSAVYLCASSLPRENTEAFFGQGTRLTVV.

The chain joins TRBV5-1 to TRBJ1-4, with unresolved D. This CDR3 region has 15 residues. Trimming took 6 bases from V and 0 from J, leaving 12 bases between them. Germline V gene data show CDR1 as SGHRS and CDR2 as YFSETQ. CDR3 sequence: CASMAGVATNEKLFF. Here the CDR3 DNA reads TGCGCCAGCATGGCTGGGGTTGCAACTAATGAAAAACTGTTTTTT.